Each of the 22 T cell receptor beta chains below was sequenced from the same sample in a study of cytomegalovirus exposure and HLA in healthy donors. The table came from immunoSEQ multiplex PCR; TCRdb's copy has only in-frame clones and leaves some out. The sample has some 130,000 clones, around four fifths seen once. Sequencing was done on a sample of PBMCs. Source of these receptors: a young man in good health and CMV-seropositive.

This clone was counted a single time. This sequence joins TRBV6-1 and TRBJ1-1, with 8 nucleotides matching TRBD1. This CDR3 contains 14 residues. V was clipped by 7 bases and J by 5 bases; unmatched bases: 9. CDR1 is MNHNS and CDR2 is SASEGT in the germline V gene. For the CDR3, the DNA is TGTGCCAGCATTGATACAGGGGGGAGGACTGAAGCTTTCTTT. Translation gives CASIDTGGRTEAFF.

This chain uses TRBV7-9 with TRBJ2-5, with D hard to call. The V end lost 1 base, the J end lost 5 bases, and 8 bases lay between the germline ends. Germline CDR1 and CDR2: SEHNR and FQNEAQ (reference sequence). The CDR3 consists of 13 residues. The CDR3 DNA follows: TGTGCCAGCAGCTTAGGCAGGTGGGAGACCCAGTACTTC. This codes for CASSLGRWETQYF.

J is TRBJ1-2 and V is TRBV15; 8 nucleotides line up with TRBD1. J was trimmed by 1 base and V by 5 bases; bases with no gene match: 15. Germline CDR1 is LNHNV and CDR2 is YYDKDF (reference sequence). The length of the CDR3 is 18 residues. The CDR3 nucleotides read TGTGCCACCAGCGTAGGACAGGGATCGAGAAGGATTAACTATGGCTACACCTTC. Translation gives CATSVGQGSRRINYGYTF.

This chain joins TRBV30 and TRBJ1-2, with no clear D. Germline values: CDR1 GTSNPN, CDR2 SVGIG (reference sequence). This CDR3 contains 13 residues. Between the trimmed V and J ends, which lost 5 bases and 4 bases, there was a span of 14 bases. CDR3 bases: TGTGCCTGGGACCTAGAATATAGCTATGGCTACACCTTC. It is translated as CAWDLEYSYGYTF. Looking up the rest from reference TRBV30 and TRBJ1-2 gives the full variable domain: SQTIHQWPATLVQPVGSPLSLECTVEGTSNPNLYWYRQAAGRGLQLLFYSVGIGQISSEVPQNLSASRPQDRQFILSSKKLLLSDSGFYLCAWDLEYSYGYTFGSGTRLTVV.

This sequence joins TRBV9 and TRBJ2-1; a weak D match, TRBD1 (6 bases). Germline V CDR1 and CDR2: SGDLS, YYNGEE. Trimming removed 3 bases from V and 4 bases from J, with 14 bases in between. The CDR3 is 15 residues long. CDR3 sequence reads: CASSGHAQGYNEQFF. The CDR3, as DNA: TGTGCCAGCAGCGGCCACGCCCAGGGGTACAATGAGCAGTTCTTC.

The chain is built from TRBV2 and TRBJ2-4; TRBD2 is a possible D gene (5 bases). Trimming removed 2 bases from V and 1 base from J, with 12 bases in between. From germline, CDR1 is SNHLY and CDR2 FYNNEI. The CDR3 contains 16 residues. CDR3 protein: CASSESGWEAKNIQYF. In DNA, the CDR3 is TGTGCCAGCAGTGAATCAGGCTGGGAGGCCAAAAACATTCAGTACTTC.

The chain couples TRBV6-5 to TRBJ1-1; 7 nucleotides align to TRBD1. CDR1 and CDR2 (germline): MNHEY, SVGAGI. Trimming cost V 2 bases and J 1 base; bases outside gene matches: 4. The CDR3 has 15 amino acids. The CDR3, as DNA: TGTGCCAGCAGTTACAAGGGGGCTTCGAACACTGAAGCTTTCTTT. It yields the protein CASSYKGASNTEAFF.

This chain connects TRBV13 to TRBJ2-3; the D gene is possibly TRBD2 (5 bases). The V and J ends lost 4 bases and 2 bases respectively, with 25 bases between them. CDR1 is PRHDT, CDR2 FYEKMQ, per germline (reference sequence). The CDR3 spans 19 residues. The CDR3 nucleotides read TGTGCCAGCAGCTCCCGTCTAGCAACTGGCCCCAGAACCACAGATACGCAGTATTTT. It specifies CASSSRLATGPRTTDTQYF.

This clone has more than one count but fewer than ten. The V and J genes are TRBV5-6 and TRBJ2-2, with TRBD2 matching over 8 bases. The CDR3 contains 16 residues. Trimming removed 4 bases from V and 5 bases from J; junction bases left unmatched: 10. The germline V gene encodes CDR1 SGHDT and CDR2 YYEEEE. The CDR3 sequence is CASSPTGGGRTGELFF. CDR3 DNA sequence: TGTGCCAGCAGCCCCACCGGGGGGGGCCGGACCGGGGAGCTGTTTTTT.

This chain links TRBV5-5 with TRBJ1-1; D is unresolved. The germline gives CDR1 SGHKS, CDR2 YYEKEE (reference sequence). V was pared by 7 bases and J by 1 base, with 14 bases between. The CDR3 is 14 amino acids. CDR3 sequence reads: CASRSWSGNTEAFF. CDR3 in DNA: TGTGCCAGCCGGAGTTGGTCTGGGAACACTGAAGCTTTCTTT.

The gene calls are TRBV5-1 and TRBJ2-3; the D is unclear. The ends were cut back, 0 bases at V and 6 bases at J, with 14 bases in the middle. Germline V lookup: CDR1 SGHRS, CDR2 YFSETQ. The CDR3 runs to 15 residues. CDR3 amino acids: CASSLEALPGDTQYF. DNA of the CDR3: TGCGCCAGCAGCTTGGAAGCGCTACCCGGCGATACGCAGTATTTT.

This chain connects TRBV11-2 to TRBJ1-1, with a tentative D call TRBD1 (5 bases). This CDR3 region has 18 residues. V lost 2 bases to trimming and J lost 1 base, with 20 bases between them. Germline-derived CDR1 and CDR2 are SGHAT and FQNNGV. The CDR3 bases are TGTGCCAGCAGCTTAAACAGCTGGGACTATAGGGGGAACACTGAAGCTTTCTTT. Residues: CASSLNSWDYRGNTEAFF.

This clone was counted a single time. The chain is built from TRBV25-1 and TRBJ1-1; TRBD1 aligns across 8 bases. J was trimmed by 10 bases and V by 5 bases; bases with no gene match: 9. This CDR3 region has 13 residues. The germline gives CDR1 MGHDK, CDR2 SYGVNS. The CDR3 region is CASSSRGLGGAFF. The CDR3 DNA reads TGTGCCAGCAGTAGCAGGGGGCTCGGTGGAGCTTTCTTT.

The chain has TRBV4-2 and TRBJ2-7, with D tentatively TRBD1 (6 bases). This CDR3 contains 20 residues. V was pared by 0 bases and J by 4 bases, with 28 bases between. The germline V gene encodes CDR1 LGHNA and CDR2 YNFKEQ. CDR3 nucleotides: TGTGCCAGCAGCCAAGATCTAGGGGGACCATCGATCTCTAAGTGGTACGAGCAGTACTTC. Amino acid sequence: CASSQDLGGPSISKWYEQYF.

V is TRBV14 and J is TRBJ1-2; 7 bases map to TRBD1. V trimming: 4 bases; J trimming: 4 bases; junction bases outside the gene matches: 6. The germline V gene has CDR1 SGHDN and CDR2 FVKESK. CDR3 length equals 14 residues. The CDR3 nucleotides read TGTGCCAGCAGCCGCGACAGGGTACCCTATGGCTACACCTTC. Residues: CASSRDRVPYGYTF.

The chain combines TRBV29-1 with TRBJ2-5; D might be TRBD2 (5 bases). The germline V gene encodes CDR1 SQVTM and CDR2 ANQGSEA. The V and J ends lost 6 bases and 5 bases respectively, with 19 bases between them. The CDR3 is 14 residues long. The CDR3 here is CSVLYSQTGETQYF. CDR3 in DNA: TGCAGCGTCCTCTACAGTCAAACGGGGGAGACCCAGTACTTC.

The DNA of the CDR3 is TGTGCCAGCAAGGGACAGGACACAGATACGCAGTATTTT. This codes for CASKGQDTDTQYF. The chain links TRBV6-1 to TRBJ2-3, with 8 bases identical to TRBD1. CDR3 length: 13 residues. CDR1 MNHNS and CDR2 SASEGT come from the germline V gene. V was clipped by 7 bases and J by 2 bases; unmatched bases: 2.

This chain joins TRBV7-2 and TRBJ2-7, with 7 bases that match TRBD1. The germline V gene encodes CDR1 SGHTA and CDR2 FQGNSA. The V segment lost 2 bases and the J segment 0 bases; nucleotides outside the gene matches: 10. This CDR3 contains 17 residues. The CDR3 DNA reads as TGTGCCAGCAGCTTACCCCTCCGGGGACAGCTCTCCTACGAGCAGTACTTC. Translated, it gives CASSLPLRGQLSYEQYF.

The chain uses TRBV28 and TRBJ2-1, with TRBD1 as a possible D gene (6 bases). V was trimmed by 5 bases and J by 6 bases, leaving 14 bases between them. Germline CDR1 and CDR2: MDHEN and SYDVKM. The CDR3 spans 14 residues. The CDR3 is CASSEQGKLNEQFF. CDR3 sequence (DNA): TGTGCCAGCAGTGAACAGGGCAAGCTCAATGAGCAGTTCTTC. The variable domain in full, with the rest retrieved from reference TRBV28 and TRBJ2-1, is DVKVTQSSRYLVKRTGEKVFLECVQDMDHENMFWYRQDPGLGLRLIYFSYDVKMKEKGDIPEGYSVSREKKERFSLILESASTNQTSMYLCASSEQGKLNEQFFGPGTRLTVL.

This sequence joins TRBV6-5 and TRBJ2-7; 8 nucleotides line up with TRBD1. The V gene end was trimmed by 5 bases and the J gene end by 3 bases; junction bases not matched to a gene: 0. The CDR3 is made up of 12 amino acids. Germline V CDR1 and CDR2: MNHEY, SVGAGI. CDR3 protein: CASSDRGYEQYF. In DNA form, the CDR3 reads TGTGCCAGCAGTGACAGGGGCTACGAGCAGTACTTC.

The count of this clone is one. V gene TRBV6-5 combines with J gene TRBJ1-2; 7 bases line up with TRBD1. V was pared by 6 bases and J by 2 bases, with 6 bases of the junction left unmatched. The CDR3 loop spans 14 amino acids. CDR1 and CDR2 (germline): MNHEY, SVGAGI. The CDR3 is CASRWTGGNYGYTF. CDR3 in DNA: TGTGCCAGCAGGTGGACAGGTGGCAACTATGGCTACACCTTC.

This clone was seen just once. The chain employs TRBV7-2 and TRBJ2-7, with a tentative D call TRBD1 (5 bases). Germline assignment: CDR1 SGHTA and CDR2 FQGNSA. CDR3 length equals 14 residues. Trimming pared 4 bases from V and 4 bases from J, leaving 14 bases between. CDR3 protein: CASSSEDTSYEQYF. The CDR3 DNA sequence: TGTGCCAGCAGCTCTGAGGACACAAGTTACGAGCAGTACTTC.